This record concerns one T cell receptor beta chain sequence. The record originates from a study of blood T cell repertoires in COVID-19. Study summary: Donors in the United States, Italy and Spain gave samples during acute or convalescent COVID-19. PBMCs, B-cell-depleted T cells, or T cells were the source of the cDNA or gDNA that made up the material.

Authors' methods: Estimates of nucleated cell counts were drawn from the amplification of reference gene primers. Data came from immunoSEQ multiplex PCR; TCRdb stores just in-frame clones and leaves some out. That table furnishes V, J and clone size, whereas the DNA furnished D and trimming. The table lists some 170,000 clones, 82% of them singletons. Germline lookup yields CDR1 MNHEY and CDR2 SVGEGT. The ends were cut back, 6 bases at V and 2 bases at J, with 11 bases in the middle. This CDR3 has 13 amino acids. Sequenced: peripheral blood. The receptor's source is a woman in her seventies with acute or convalescent COVID-19. This chain joins TRBV6-2 or TRBV6-3 and TRBJ2-7; D not resolved. In nucleotides, the CDR3 is TGTGCCAGCAGCTCTGACATAACCTACGAGCAGTACTTC. Its protein product is CASSSDITYEQYF.